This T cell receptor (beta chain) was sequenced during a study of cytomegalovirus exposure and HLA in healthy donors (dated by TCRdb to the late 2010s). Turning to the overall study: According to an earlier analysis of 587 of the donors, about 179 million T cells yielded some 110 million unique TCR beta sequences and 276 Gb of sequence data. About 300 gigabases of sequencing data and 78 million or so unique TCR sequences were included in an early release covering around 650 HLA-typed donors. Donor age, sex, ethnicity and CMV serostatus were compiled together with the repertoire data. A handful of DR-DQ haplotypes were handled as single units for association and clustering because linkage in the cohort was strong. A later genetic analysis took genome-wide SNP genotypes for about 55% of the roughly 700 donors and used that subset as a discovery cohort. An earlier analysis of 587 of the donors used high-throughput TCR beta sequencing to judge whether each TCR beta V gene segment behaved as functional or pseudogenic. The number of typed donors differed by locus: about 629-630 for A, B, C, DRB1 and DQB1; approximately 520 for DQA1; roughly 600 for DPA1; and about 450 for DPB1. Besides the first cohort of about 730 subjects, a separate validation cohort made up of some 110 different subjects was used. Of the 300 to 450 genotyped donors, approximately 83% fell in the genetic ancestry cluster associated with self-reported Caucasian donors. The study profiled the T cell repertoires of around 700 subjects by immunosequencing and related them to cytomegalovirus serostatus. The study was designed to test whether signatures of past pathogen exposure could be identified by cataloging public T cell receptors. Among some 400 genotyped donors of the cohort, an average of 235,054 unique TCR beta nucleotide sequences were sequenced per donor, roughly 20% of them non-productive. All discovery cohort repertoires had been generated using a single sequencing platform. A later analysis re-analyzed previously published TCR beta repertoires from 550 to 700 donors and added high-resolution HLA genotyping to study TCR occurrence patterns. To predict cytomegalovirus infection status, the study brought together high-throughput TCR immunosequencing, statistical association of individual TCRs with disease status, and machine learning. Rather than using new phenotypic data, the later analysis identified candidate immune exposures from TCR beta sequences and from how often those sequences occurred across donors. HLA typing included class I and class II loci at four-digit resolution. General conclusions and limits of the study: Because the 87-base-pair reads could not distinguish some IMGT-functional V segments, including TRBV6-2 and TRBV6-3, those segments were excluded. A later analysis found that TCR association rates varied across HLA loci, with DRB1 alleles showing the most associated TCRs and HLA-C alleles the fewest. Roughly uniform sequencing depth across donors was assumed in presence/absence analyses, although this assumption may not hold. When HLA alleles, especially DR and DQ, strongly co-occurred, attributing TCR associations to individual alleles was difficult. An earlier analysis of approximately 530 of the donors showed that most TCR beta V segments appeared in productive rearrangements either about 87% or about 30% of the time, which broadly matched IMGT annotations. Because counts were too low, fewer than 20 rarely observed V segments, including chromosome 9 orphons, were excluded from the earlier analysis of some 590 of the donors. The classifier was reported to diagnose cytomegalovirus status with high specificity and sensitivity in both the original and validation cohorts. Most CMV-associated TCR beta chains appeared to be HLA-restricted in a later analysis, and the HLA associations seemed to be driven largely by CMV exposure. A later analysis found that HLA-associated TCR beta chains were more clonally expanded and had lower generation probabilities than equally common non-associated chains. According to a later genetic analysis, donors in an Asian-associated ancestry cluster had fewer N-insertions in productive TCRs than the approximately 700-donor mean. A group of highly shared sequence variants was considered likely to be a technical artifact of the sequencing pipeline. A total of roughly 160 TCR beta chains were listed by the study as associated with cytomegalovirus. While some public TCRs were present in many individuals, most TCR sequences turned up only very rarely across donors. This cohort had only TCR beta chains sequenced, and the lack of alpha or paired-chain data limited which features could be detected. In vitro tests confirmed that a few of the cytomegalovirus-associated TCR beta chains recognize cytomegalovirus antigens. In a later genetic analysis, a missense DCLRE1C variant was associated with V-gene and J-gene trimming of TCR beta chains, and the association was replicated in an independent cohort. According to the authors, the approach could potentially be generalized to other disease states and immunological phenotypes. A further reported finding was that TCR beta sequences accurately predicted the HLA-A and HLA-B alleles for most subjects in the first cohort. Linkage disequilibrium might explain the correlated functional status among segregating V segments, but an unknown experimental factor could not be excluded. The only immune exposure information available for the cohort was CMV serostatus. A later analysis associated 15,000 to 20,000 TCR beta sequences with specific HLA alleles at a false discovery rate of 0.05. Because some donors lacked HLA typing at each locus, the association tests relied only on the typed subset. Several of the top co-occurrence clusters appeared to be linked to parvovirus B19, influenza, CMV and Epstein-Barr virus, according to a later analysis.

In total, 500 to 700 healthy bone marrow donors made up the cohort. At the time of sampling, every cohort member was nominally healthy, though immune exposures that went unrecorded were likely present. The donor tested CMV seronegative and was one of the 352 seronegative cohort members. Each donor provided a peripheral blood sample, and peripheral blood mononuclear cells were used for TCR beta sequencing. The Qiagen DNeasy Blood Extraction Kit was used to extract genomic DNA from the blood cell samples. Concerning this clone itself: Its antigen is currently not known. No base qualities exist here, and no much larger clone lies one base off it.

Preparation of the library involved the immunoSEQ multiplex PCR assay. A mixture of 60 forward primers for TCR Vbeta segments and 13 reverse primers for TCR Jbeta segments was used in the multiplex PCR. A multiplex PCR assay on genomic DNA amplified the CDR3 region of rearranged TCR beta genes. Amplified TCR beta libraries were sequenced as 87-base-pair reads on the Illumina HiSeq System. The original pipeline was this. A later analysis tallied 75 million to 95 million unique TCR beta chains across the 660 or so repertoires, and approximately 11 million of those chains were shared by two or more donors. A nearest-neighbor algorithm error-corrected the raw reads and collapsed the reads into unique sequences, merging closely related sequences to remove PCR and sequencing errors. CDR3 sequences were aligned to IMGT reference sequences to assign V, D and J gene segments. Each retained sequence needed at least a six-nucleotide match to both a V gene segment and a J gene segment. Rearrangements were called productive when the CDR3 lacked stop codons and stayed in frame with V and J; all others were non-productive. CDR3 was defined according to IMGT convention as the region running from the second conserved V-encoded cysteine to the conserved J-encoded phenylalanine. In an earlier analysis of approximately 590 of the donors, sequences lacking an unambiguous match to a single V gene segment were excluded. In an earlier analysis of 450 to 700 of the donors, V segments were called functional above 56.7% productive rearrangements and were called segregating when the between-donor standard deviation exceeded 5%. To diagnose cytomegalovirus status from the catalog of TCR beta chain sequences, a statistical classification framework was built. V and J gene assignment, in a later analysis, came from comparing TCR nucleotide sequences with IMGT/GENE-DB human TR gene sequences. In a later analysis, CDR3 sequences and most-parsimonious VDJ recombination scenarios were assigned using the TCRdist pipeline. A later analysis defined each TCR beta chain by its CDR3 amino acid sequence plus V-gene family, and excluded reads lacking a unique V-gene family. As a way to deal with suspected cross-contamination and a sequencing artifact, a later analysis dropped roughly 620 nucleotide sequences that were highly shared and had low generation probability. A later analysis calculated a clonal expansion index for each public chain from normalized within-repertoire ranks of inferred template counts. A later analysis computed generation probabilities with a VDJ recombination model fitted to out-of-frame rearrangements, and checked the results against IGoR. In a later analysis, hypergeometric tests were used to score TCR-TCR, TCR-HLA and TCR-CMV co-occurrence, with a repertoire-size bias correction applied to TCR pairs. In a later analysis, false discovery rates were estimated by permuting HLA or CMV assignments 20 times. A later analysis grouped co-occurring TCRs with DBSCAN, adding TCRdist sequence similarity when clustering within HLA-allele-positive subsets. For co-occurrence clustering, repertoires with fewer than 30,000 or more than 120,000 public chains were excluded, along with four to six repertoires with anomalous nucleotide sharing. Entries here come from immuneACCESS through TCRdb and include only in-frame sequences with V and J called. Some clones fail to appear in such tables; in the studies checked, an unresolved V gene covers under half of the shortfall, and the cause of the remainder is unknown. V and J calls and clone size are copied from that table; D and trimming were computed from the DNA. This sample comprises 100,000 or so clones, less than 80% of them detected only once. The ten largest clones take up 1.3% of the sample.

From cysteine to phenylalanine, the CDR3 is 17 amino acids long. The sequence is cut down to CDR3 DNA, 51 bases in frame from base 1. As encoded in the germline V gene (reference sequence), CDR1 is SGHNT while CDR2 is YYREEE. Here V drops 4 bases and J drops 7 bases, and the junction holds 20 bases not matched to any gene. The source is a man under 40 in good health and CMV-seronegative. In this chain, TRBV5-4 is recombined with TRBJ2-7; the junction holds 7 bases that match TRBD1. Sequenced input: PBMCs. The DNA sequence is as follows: TGTGCCAGCAGCATCGGGACAGTCCAAGGGATGGTCGAGGAGCAGTACTTC. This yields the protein CASSIGTVQGMVEEQYF.